This T cell receptor (beta chain) was recovered during a study of blood T cell repertoires in COVID-19. On the study more broadly: Sites in the United States, Italy and Spain provided acute and convalescent COVID-19 samples. The cDNA or gDNA used as material had been derived from T cells, B-cell-depleted T cells, or PBMCs.

Germline V CDR1 and CDR2: MNHEY, SVGAGI. J gave up 8 bases and V 4 bases, and 6 bases lay outside the gene matches. The CDR3 extends over 15 amino acids. In the original analysis: The assay estimated nucleated cells by amplifying reference gene primers. This table comes from immunoSEQ multiplex PCR, and its TCRdb copy is limited to in-frame clones, with some not included. V and J calls and clone size are given by that table; D and trimming were obtained from the DNA. Counted here are 55,000 to 90,000 clones, roughly 91% occurring once; the ten biggest clones make up 1.1% to 1.5%. The sample comprised peripheral blood. The V and J genes are TRBV6-5 and TRBJ2-1, with 12 bases lining up with TRBD2. This sequence originates from a human donor in a cohort sampled during active COVID-19. The CDR3 DNA reads as TGTGCCAGCAGTTCTCGACTAGCGGGAGAACATGAGCAGTTCTTC. Translating it yields CASSSRLAGEHEQFF.